A single sample is the source of the 22 T cell receptor beta chains below, sequenced in a study of T cell repertoires in cytomegalovirus infection. TCRdb reprocessed the reads via MiXCR and lists one record per CDR3 protein. The data hold 300,000 or so distinct CDR3 sequences, with about 8.8% observed a single time. The sample comprised PBMCs. The origin of the receptors is a human donor in good health (CMV status not recorded). Some clones in this sample may be carry-over from other donors' samples.

This clonotype was detected only a few times. In DNA, the CDR3 is TGCAGTGCACGCACAGGGGAGCATGGCTACACCTTC. This encodes CSARTGEHGYTF. This chain links TRBV20-1 with TRBJ1-2; 7 positions agree with TRBD1. V shed 6 bases and J 6 bases; nucleotides not matched to a gene: 7. The germline V gene encodes CDR1 DFQATT and CDR2 SNEGSKA (reference sequence). This CDR3 is 12 amino acids long.

On this clonotype: A much larger clone sits a single nucleotide away, making a read error possible. This CDR3 is CSAREGKETQYF. The CDR3 bases are TGCAGTGCTAGAGAAGGGAAAGAGACCCAGTACTTC. The genes are TRBV20-1 and TRBJ2-5; D remains ambiguous. The V end lost 0 bases, the J end lost 3 bases, and 5 bases lay between the germline ends. CDR1 DFQATT and CDR2 SNEGSKA come from the germline V gene (reference sequence). There are 12 residues in the CDR3.

This clonotype was detected a few times. This sequence joins TRBV28 and TRBJ2-2; D is perhaps TRBD2 (6 bases). The CDR3 has 16 amino acids. Trimming left V 8 bases short and J 4 bases short, with 20 bases between. Germline assignment: CDR1 MDHEN and CDR2 SYDVKM. The CDR3 nucleotides read TGTGCCAGCGGGAGAAAAGGAGGGGCTAGCACCGGGGAGCTGTTTTTT. Its protein product is CASGRKGGASTGELFF. The full variable domain, its missing parts supplied by reference TRBV28 and TRBJ2-2, is DVKVTQSSRYLVKRTGEKVFLECVQDMDHENMFWYRQDPGLGLRLIYFSYDVKMKEKGDIPEGYSVSREKKERFSLILESASTNQTSMYLCASGRKGGASTGELFFGEGSRLTVL.

There are many counts of this clonotype. The genes are TRBV7-9 and TRBJ2-2; D ambiguous. Trimming shortened V by 6 bases and J by 4 bases, and 18 bases separated the two germline ends. Germline CDR1 SEHNR, CDR2 FQNEAQ (reference sequence). This CDR3 region has 16 residues. For the CDR3, the DNA is TGTGCCAGCAGAGACTCCCCTACTGTGATCACCGGGGAGCTGTTTTTT. This codes for CASRDSPTVITGELFF.

This clonotype has ten or more counts. This rearrangement joins TRBV7-9 to TRBJ2-3; 7 positions agree with TRBD1. The trim removed 2 bases at V and 0 bases at J, leaving 11 bases unmatched. This CDR3 is 18 amino acids long. Germline V gene sequence: CDR1 SEHNR, CDR2 FQNEAQ (reference sequence). The CDR3 coding sequence is TGTGCCAGCAGCTTAAAAGGGGGCCGAGGACTCAGCACAGATACGCAGTATTTT. Its protein is CASSLKGGRGLSTDTQYF.

In this sample, this clonotype turned up a few times. V and J are TRBV20-1 and TRBJ1-5; 9 nucleotides agree with TRBD1. Trimming removed 5 bases from V and 1 base from J; junction bases left unmatched: 6. The length of the CDR3 is 15 residues. Germline-derived CDR1 and CDR2 are DFQATT and SNEGSKA (reference sequence). The chain's CDR3 is CSAGSGTGSNQPQHF. CDR3 bases: TGCAGTGCTGGCTCCGGGACAGGGAGCAATCAGCCCCAGCATTTT.

This clonotype was observed at least ten times. The chain links TRBV5-5 to TRBJ1-1; D may be TRBD1 (6 bases). The CDR3 loop spans 13 amino acids. CDR1 is SGHKS and CDR2 is YYEKEE in the germline V gene (reference sequence). The germline V and J ends were trimmed by 3 bases and 3 bases, with 9 bases remaining between them. The DNA for the CDR3 is TGTGCCAGCAGCTGGACAGTGGACACTGAAGCTTTCTTT. Encoded protein: CASSWTVDTEAFF.

This clonotype was detected ten times or more. This rearrangement joins TRBV7-3 to TRBJ1-1; no firm D call. The CDR3 totals 14 residues. Germline V CDR1 and CDR2: SGHTA, FQGTGA. V lost 3 bases and J 0 bases, leaving 8 bases between the germline ends. The CDR3 here is CASSFRTLNTEAFF. For the CDR3, the DNA is TGTGCCAGCAGCTTTAGGACTTTGAACACTGAAGCTTTCTTT.

This clonotype was picked up many times. The rearrangement uses TRBV28 and TRBJ2-7; 8 bases align to TRBD1. V shed 6 bases, J shed 3 bases, and the junction held 4 bases outside the gene matches. The length of the CDR3 is 13 residues. Germline V gene sequence: CDR1 MDHEN, CDR2 SYDVKM. CDR3 sequence reads: CASSSGQGYEQYV. CDR3 DNA: TGTGCCAGCAGCTCCGGACAGGGCTACGAGCAGTACGTC.

This clonotype turned up a few times. The chain uses TRBV20-1 and TRBJ1-2, with 9 bases that match TRBD1. Losses at the gene ends were 1 base for V and 4 bases for J; bases not matched to a gene: 7. The CDR3 has 15 amino acids. Germline V gene sequence: CDR1 DFQATT, CDR2 SNEGSKA (reference sequence). In nucleotides, the CDR3 is TGCAGTGCTAGAGGAAGGGACAGGGTCCTCTATGGCTACACCTTC. Protein product: CSARGRDRVLYGYTF.

This clonotype came up many times. V usage is TRBV28 and J usage is TRBJ2-7; 7 nucleotides agree with TRBD2. Germline assignment: CDR1 MDHEN and CDR2 SYDVKM. This CDR3 is 14 amino acids long. The junction had 6 bases not matched to a gene; V was cut back by 1 base and J by 6 bases. This CDR3 is CASSLYRRGSEQYV. The CDR3 region has the DNA TGTGCCAGCAGTTTATATCGGCGCGGGAGCGAGCAGTACGTC.

There are a few counts of this clonotype. V gene TRBV5-1 combines with J gene TRBJ2-1; D is unresolved. Germline V gene sequence: CDR1 SGHRS, CDR2 YFSETQ. This CDR3 spans 15 amino acids. V was shortened by 1 base and J by 0 bases, with 8 bases between the two germline ends. This CDR3 is CASSLWQSSYNEQFF. CDR3 sequence (DNA): TGCGCCAGCAGCTTGTGGCAGAGCTCCTACAATGAGCAGTTCTTC.

This clonotype was found many times. This sequence joins TRBV12-3 or TRBV12-4 and TRBJ2-7, with D possibly being TRBD2 (6 bases). This CDR3 comprises 15 residues. V was clipped by 3 bases and J by 2 bases, with 14 bases between them. The DNA for the CDR3 is TGTGCCAGCAGTTTTGCCGGGACTGAGACCTACGAGCAGTACTTC. Amino acids: CASSFAGTETYEQYF.

Many counts were recorded for this clonotype. J is TRBJ2-7 and V is TRBV28; 9 bases fit TRBD2. The CDR3 loop spans 14 amino acids. The ends lost 2 bases at V and 6 bases at J; junction bases unmatched: 5. Germline V CDR1 and CDR2: MDHEN, SYDVKM. The CDR3 nucleotides read TGTGCCAGCAGTTTAAGACTAGCGGACCCCGAGCAGTACGTC. As protein: CASSLRLADPEQYV.

Ten or more counts support this clonotype. The chain recombines TRBV28 with TRBJ2-1, with 7 nucleotides matching TRBD1. V trimming: 6 bases; J trimming: 3 bases; junction bases outside the gene matches: 11. CDR1 is MDHEN, CDR2 SYDVKM, per germline. The CDR3 spans 16 residues. CDR3 loop: CASSLGDSFVYNEQFF. CDR3 coding DNA: TGTGCCAGCAGCCTAGGGGACAGCTTCGTCTACAATGAGCAGTTCTTC.

This clonotype was detected many times. The chain has TRBV7-9 and TRBJ2-3; 7 nucleotides align to TRBD1. Losses at the gene ends were 5 bases for V and 2 bases for J; bases not matched to a gene: 4. The CDR3 is 14 residues long. Germline values: CDR1 SEHNR, CDR2 FQNEAQ (reference sequence). The chain's CDR3 is CASSAGTDTDTQYF. The CDR3 bases are TGTGCCAGCAGCGCCGGGACAGACACAGATACGCAGTATTTT.

This clonotype has a count of ten or more. J is TRBJ2-7 and V is TRBV7-9, with 10 bases fitting TRBD2. The CDR3 is made up of 16 amino acids. Germline V gene sequence: CDR1 SEHNR, CDR2 FQNEAQ (reference sequence). Unmatched junction bases numbered 7, after V lost 3 bases and J lost 2 bases. The chain's CDR3 is CASSFGLAGGPYEQYF. CDR3 coding DNA: TGTGCCAGCAGCTTTGGATTAGCGGGGGGACCCTACGAGCAGTACTTC.

This chain connects TRBV28 to TRBJ1-2; D not certain. This CDR3 spans 10 amino acids. Trimming cost V 8 bases and J 6 bases, with 7 bases left between them. CDR1 MDHEN and CDR2 SYDVKM come from the germline V gene. The DNA of the CDR3 is TGTGCCAGCCGAAGGAATGGCTACACCTTC. Protein: CASRRNGYTF.

The sample holds many counts of this clonotype. The chain is built from TRBV20-1 and TRBJ2-2, with no clear D. The V end lost 3 bases, the J end lost 2 bases, and 7 bases lay between the germline ends. The CDR3 contains 13 residues. The germline V gene has CDR1 DFQATT and CDR2 SNEGSKA (reference sequence). CDR3 loop: CSASLVNTGELFF. For the CDR3, the DNA is TGCAGTGCTAGTCTGGTTAACACCGGGGAGCTGTTTTTT.

This clonotype was recorded many times. This chain joins TRBV7-2 and TRBJ1-5, with D unresolved. The germline gives CDR1 SGHTA, CDR2 FQGNSA. The CDR3 runs to 16 residues. Trimming took 0 bases from V and 7 from J, leaving 16 bases between them. The CDR3 here is CASSLAQIVREQPQHF. In nucleotides, the CDR3 is TGTGCCAGCAGCTTAGCGCAAATTGTAAGAGAACAGCCCCAGCATTTT.

The chain links TRBV28 to TRBJ2-1; 8 bases are shared with TRBD2. CDR1 and CDR2 (germline): MDHEN, SYDVKM. The CDR3 is made up of 15 amino acids. The J segment lost 9 bases and the V segment lost 2 bases, leaving 9 bases of the junction unmatched. CDR3 DNA: TGTGCCAGCAGTTTACCCCGGGGGGGGGCAGGTGAGCAGTTCTTC. Residues: CASSLPRGGAGEQFF. The full variable domain, rest sourced from reference TRBV28 and TRBJ2-1, is DVKVTQSSRYLVKRTGEKVFLECVQDMDHENMFWYRQDPGLGLRLIYFSYDVKMKEKGDIPEGYSVSREKKERFSLILESASTNQTSMYLCASSLPRGGAGEQFFGPGTRLTVL.

This clonotype was recorded once. The chain employs TRBV12-3 or TRBV12-4 and TRBJ1-5; D is perhaps TRBD1 (5 bases). Trimming left V 1 base short and J 0 bases short, with 7 bases between. The CDR3 length is 15 residues. CDR3 loop: CASSLDRSSNQPQHF. CDR3 sequence (DNA): TGTGCCAGCAGTTTAGACAGGTCTAGCAATCAGCCCCAGCATTTT.